One sample yielded the 27 T cell receptor beta chains listed below, sequenced in a study of CD8 T cells in ankylosing spondylitis. Study conclusions and caveats: What appeared characteristic of ankylosing spondylitis blood was a TCR beta motif of fewer than ten highly homologous variants.

TCRdb called the 5' RACE reads again in MiXCR, with one record for every CDR3 protein. The sample has 750,000 to 850,000 distinct CDR3 sequences; around 11% are singletons. No antigens are known for them. The sequenced material came from blood, either unsorted or a sorted T cell fraction (not recorded which). The origin of the receptors is a male donor with ankylosing spondylitis.

This clonotype was detected a few times. This rearrangement joins TRBV20-1 to TRBJ1-2; D is ambiguous. The CDR3 contains 12 residues. Germline assignment: CDR1 DFQATT and CDR2 SNEGSKA (reference sequence). Deletions cut 3 bases from V and 8 bases from J, with 13 bases between. This CDR3 is CSASSRGSGYTF. CDR3 nucleotide sequence: TGCAGTGCTAGTAGTCGGGGTAGCGGCTACACCTTC.

The gene calls are TRBV6-5 and TRBJ2-7; D not certain. V was shortened by 6 bases and J by 5 bases, with 8 bases between the two germline ends. Per the germline V gene, CDR1 is MNHEY and CDR2 is SVGAGI. The CDR3 runs to 11 residues. This CDR3 is CASRYQNEQYF. In DNA form, the CDR3 reads TGTGCCAGCAGGTACCAGAACGAGCAGTACTTC.

CDR3 amino acids: CASSPPRAEGETQYF. CDR3 nucleotides: TGTGCCAGCTCACCACCGCGGGCGGAAGGAGAGACCCAGTACTTC. The chain couples TRBV18 to TRBJ2-5; D may be TRBD2 (5 bases). Trimming left V 0 bases short and J 4 bases short, with 12 bases between. Germline V gene sequence: CDR1 KGHSH, CDR2 LQKENI. The CDR3 sequence is 15 residues long.

The chain is built from TRBV4-3 and TRBJ2-2; the D gene is possibly TRBD1 (7 bases). This CDR3 comprises 17 residues. Deletions cut 2 bases from V and 4 bases from J, with 17 bases between. Germline values: CDR1 LGHNA, CDR2 YSLEER. As DNA, the CDR3 is TGCGCCAGCAGCCAACTTCTGCAGGGGGGACGCACCGGGGAGCTGTTTTTT. Its protein product is CASSQLLQGGRTGELFF.

This clonotype was observed a handful of times. This sequence joins TRBV6-1 and TRBJ2-7; 11 nucleotides agree with TRBD2. The V gene end was trimmed by 0 bases and the J gene end by 3 bases; junction bases not matched to a gene: 1. This CDR3 has 15 amino acids. Germline lookup yields CDR1 MNHNS and CDR2 SASEGT. The CDR3 loop is CASSEAGTSGYEQYF. DNA for the CDR3: TGTGCCAGCAGTGAAGCGGGGACTAGCGGCTACGAGCAGTACTTC.

This clonotype was counted a few times. The chain couples TRBV20-1 to TRBJ2-2; possible D gene TRBD1, 5 bases. This CDR3 has 15 residues. Germline-derived CDR1 and CDR2 are DFQATT and SNEGSKA (reference sequence). V dropped 0 bases and J dropped 4 bases, with 12 bases sitting between them. CDR3 sequence reads: CSARDRGGSTGELFF. The CDR3 DNA reads as TGCAGTGCTAGAGATAGGGGCGGAAGCACCGGGGAGCTGTTTTTT.

This clonotype was counted many times. The rearrangement uses TRBV4-3 and TRBJ2-1; 12 bases map to TRBD2. The CDR3 is 16 amino acids. CDR1 is LGHNA and CDR2 is YSLEER in the germline V gene. Trimming cost V 3 bases and J 5 bases; bases outside gene matches: 5. The CDR3 is CASSHILAGGHNEQFF. The DNA of the CDR3 is TGCGCCAGCAGCCACATACTAGCGGGAGGTCACAATGAGCAGTTCTTC.

V usage is TRBV27 and J usage is TRBJ1-2, with a weak D call TRBD1 (6 bases). Trimming shortened V by 3 bases and J by 8 bases, and 13 bases separated the two germline ends. Germline values: CDR1 MNHEY, CDR2 SMNVEV (reference sequence). The CDR3 consists of 13 residues. The CDR3, as DNA: TGTGCCAGCAGTTTCTTCGGGGGCCGGGGCTACACCTTC. Its protein is CASSFFGGRGYTF.

The chain carries TRBV5-5 and TRBJ1-2; D unclear. The V and J ends lost 4 bases and 8 bases respectively, with 24 bases between them. CDR3 size: 16 residues. Germline-derived CDR1 and CDR2 are SGHKS and YYEKEE (reference sequence). CDR3 residues: CASSLEIQPSFPGYTF. The CDR3, as DNA: TGTGCCAGCAGCCTCGAGATACAGCCTTCTTTCCCGGGCTACACCTTC.

This clonotype was observed many times. The V call is TRBV20-1, the J call TRBJ2-1; TRBD2 agrees at 7 bases. CDR1 DFQATT and CDR2 SNEGSKA come from the germline V gene (reference sequence). V lost 3 bases to trimming and J lost 3 bases; unmatched junction nucleotides: 5. The CDR3 covers 14 residues. CDR3 in amino acids: CSASLLAVYNEQFF. The CDR3 DNA sequence: TGCAGTGCTAGTCTCCTAGCGGTCTACAATGAGCAGTTCTTC.

This clonotype was recorded a few times. The gene calls are TRBV2 and TRBJ2-1; TRBD1 is a possible D gene (5 bases). CDR1 and CDR2 from the germline V gene are SNHLY and FYNNEI. V dropped 5 bases and J dropped 6 bases, with 14 bases sitting between them. This CDR3 is 14 amino acids long. CDR3 loop: CASSQSNQGNEQFF. The DNA of the CDR3 is TGTGCCAGCAGTCAAAGCAACCAGGGCAATGAGCAGTTCTTC. The full variable domain, its missing parts supplied by reference TRBV2 and TRBJ2-1, is EPEVTQTPSHQVTQMGQEVILRCVPISNHLYFYWYRQILGQKVEFLVSFYNNEISEKSEIFDDQFSVERPDGSNFTLKIRSTKLEDSAMYFCASSQSNQGNEQFFGPGTRLTVL.

This clonotype was seen many times. One end of the junction is discordant with germline, which a read error may explain. The J gene is TRBJ2-1, the V gene TRBV5-1; D might be TRBD1 or TRBD2, each matching 5 bases. This CDR3 spans 14 amino acids. Germline V gene data show CDR1 as SGHRS and CDR2 as YFSETQ. In DNA, the CDR3 is TGTGCCAGCAGCTTGGGGACCACCTACAATGAGCAGTTCTTC. This codes for CASSLGTTYNEQFF.

This sequence joins TRBV7-8 and TRBJ2-1; 11 bases line up with TRBD1. Unmatched junction bases numbered 4, after V lost 2 bases and J lost 7 bases. There are 15 residues in the CDR3. Germline lookup yields CDR1 SGHVS and CDR2 FQNEAQ. The CDR3 sequence is CASSLMGQGGNEQFF. The DNA of the CDR3 is TGTGCCAGCAGCTTAATGGGACAGGGGGGAAATGAGCAGTTCTTC.

This clonotype was recorded at least ten times. V is TRBV10-3 and J is TRBJ2-5; D is uncertain. The V gene's germline CDR1 is ENHRY and CDR2 SYGVKD. CDR3 size: 11 residues. Trimming removed 0 bases from V and 5 bases from J, with 1 base in between. The CDR3, as DNA: TGTGCCATCAGTGAGTCGGAGACCCAGTACTTC. It specifies CAISESETQYF.

This clonotype was seen more than once but under ten times. This chain links TRBV5-1 with TRBJ2-2; D unresolved. V gave up 5 bases and J gave up 4 bases, with 9 bases separating them. Looked up from germline, CDR1 is SGHRS and CDR2 is YFSETQ. The CDR3 extends over 13 amino acids. The CDR3 spells CASSWASTGELFF. In DNA form, the CDR3 reads TGCGCCAGCAGTTGGGCCTCCACCGGGGAGCTGTTTTTT. The full variable domain, rest sourced from reference TRBV5-1 and TRBJ2-2, is KAGVTQTPRYLIKTRGQQVTLSCSPISGHRSVSWYQQTPGQGLQFLFEYFSETQRNKGNFPGRFSGRQFSNSRSEMNVSTLELGDSALYLCASSWASTGELFFGEGSRLTVL.

The chain combines TRBV29-1 with TRBJ1-1; tentative D call: TRBD1 (6 bases). Germline assignment: CDR1 SQVTM and CDR2 ANQGSEA. Trimming removed 5 bases at V and 3 bases at J, with 10 bases between. CDR3 length: 12 amino acids. The CDR3 protein is CSVSRGYTEAFF. In DNA, the CDR3 is TGCAGCGTTAGCAGGGGTTACACTGAAGCTTTCTTT.

The table lists this clonotype with a count of one. This chain links TRBV28 with TRBJ2-3; D is perhaps TRBD2 (5 bases). Trimming took off 4 bases at V and 0 bases at J, with 11 bases between the two ends. The CDR3 runs 15 residues. Germline V gene lookup returns CDR1 MDHEN and CDR2 SYDVKM. CDR3 in DNA: TGTGCCAGCAGTTCAGCGGATTCTAGCACAGATACGCAGTATTTT. It codes for CASSSADSSTDTQYF.

This clonotype was detected a few times. The genes are TRBV4-3 and TRBJ2-7, with unresolved D. Trimming removed 2 bases from V and 5 bases from J, with 16 bases in between. This CDR3 spans 15 amino acids. CDR1 is LGHNA and CDR2 is YSLEER in the germline V gene. This CDR3 reads CASSQNLNLRNEQYF. As DNA, the CDR3 is TGCGCCAGCAGCCAAAATTTGAACCTAAGGAACGAGCAGTACTTC.

This clonotype was observed a few times. The genes are TRBV20-1 and TRBJ1-2; possibly TRBD1 for D (5 bases). Germline V lookup: CDR1 DFQATT, CDR2 SNEGSKA (reference sequence). V lost 1 base and J 3 bases, leaving 12 bases between the germline ends. The CDR3 length is 14 residues. CDR3 DNA sequence: TGCAGTGCTAGAGTGGGCAGGGATTACTATGGCTACACCTTC. Translated, it gives CSARVGRDYYGYTF.

This clonotype came up a few times. The chain has TRBV29-1 and TRBJ1-4; D is possibly TRBD1 (5 bases). This CDR3 spans 13 amino acids. The V end lost 5 bases, the J end lost 8 bases, and 15 bases lay between the germline ends. The germline CDR1 and CDR2 sequences are SQVTM and ANQGSEA. The CDR3 coding sequence is TGCAGCGTTCTGGGACTAGCCAAGGAAAAACTGTTTTTT. Its translation is CSVLGLAKEKLFF.

J is TRBJ2-7 and V is TRBV20-1, with TRBD1 identical over 8 bases. The CDR3 loop spans 14 amino acids. V lost 0 bases to trimming and J lost 3 bases; unmatched junction nucleotides: 4. Looked up from germline, CDR1 is DFQATT and CDR2 is SNEGSKA (reference sequence). CDR3 coding DNA: TGCAGTGCTAGAGATCTTGACAGGGGCTACGAGCAGTACTTC. Its protein product is CSARDLDRGYEQYF.

The chain combines TRBV11-1 with TRBJ2-2, with D unclear. V gave up 5 bases and J gave up 2 bases, with 9 bases separating them. The CDR3 runs to 14 residues. Germline CDR1 is SGHAT and CDR2 is FQDESV (reference sequence). DNA for the CDR3: TGTGCCAGCAGCCGGCGGTACAACACCGGGGAGCTGTTTTTT. Residues: CASSRRYNTGELFF.

This chain connects TRBV5-1 to TRBJ2-3; 9 positions match TRBD2. Germline V gene lookup returns CDR1 SGHRS and CDR2 YFSETQ. J gave up 6 bases and V 2 bases, and 10 bases lay outside the gene matches. CDR3 length equals 16 residues. This chain's CDR3 is CASSFEGPSGVDTQYF. DNA for the CDR3: TGCGCCAGCAGCTTCGAGGGGCCTAGCGGGGTGGATACGCAGTATTTT.

V usage is TRBV5-1 and J usage is TRBJ2-1; maybe TRBD2 (5 bases). This CDR3 contains 15 residues. With 0 bases removed from V and 8 bases from J, the gap between germline ends came to 15 bases. Germline assignment: CDR1 SGHRS and CDR2 YFSETQ. CDR3 DNA sequence: TGCGCCAGCAGCTTGGGGGCACCCGGGATGGATGAGCAGTTCTTC. Amino acid sequence: CASSLGAPGMDEQFF.

This clonotype was recorded a few times. The chain carries TRBV7-2 and TRBJ2-7; D uncertain. CDR3 length equals 11 residues. CDR1 and CDR2 (germline): SGHTA, FQGNSA. V dropped 5 bases and J dropped 13 bases, with 15 bases sitting between them. The CDR3, as DNA: TGTGCCAGCAGCCTGACGAGACTCCTCTACTTC. It specifies CASSLTRLLYF.

The chain carries TRBV2 and TRBJ2-7; no firm D call. The CDR3 consists of 11 residues. The germline gives CDR1 SNHLY, CDR2 FYNNEI. V was shortened by 8 bases and J by 5 bases, with 10 bases between the two germline ends. The DNA of the CDR3 is TGTGCCAGCCGTAGGTTGGACGAGCAGTACTTC. Translation gives CASRRLDEQYF.

This clonotype was observed a handful of times. V usage is TRBV20-1 and J usage is TRBJ2-1; D remains unclear. CDR3 size: 13 residues. Per the germline V gene, CDR1 is DFQATT and CDR2 is SNEGSKA (reference sequence). V was cut by 2 bases and J by 5 bases, with 10 bases left in between. CDR3 sequence reads: CSARWAVNNEQFF. In nucleotides, the CDR3 is TGCAGTGCTAGATGGGCGGTAAACAATGAGCAGTTCTTC.